These T cell receptor beta chains were read from a single sample in a study of T-cell memory formation after mild COVID-19. Using its own MiXCR run on the 5' RACE reads, TCRdb lists one record per CDR3 protein. Of 350,000 to 500,000 distinct CDR3 sequences in the sample, 20% to 30% were seen once. Input material: PBMCs or a T cell subset sorted from them (not recorded which). All receptors derive from an adult woman who had mild COVID-19 (a few samples of this study predate the infection). Cell type and time point are not known. Each CDR3 is given with its conserved first and last residue. The D gene is left open where the match is weak. Some rows have no size entry. The others give once, few or many, or a class for an expanded clone.

V	D	J	size	CDR3	DNA
TRBV6-4	TRBD2	TRBJ2-1	many	CASSWTSENEQFF	TGTGCCAGCAGTTGGACTAGTGAGAATGAGCAGTTCTTC
TRBV29-1	-	TRBJ1-1	-	CSVLHRTEAFF	TGCAGCGTTCTACATCGGACTGAAGCTTTCTTT
TRBV30	TRBD1	TRBJ2-3	few	CAWSEAGTGGGTQYF	TGTGCCTGGAGTGAAGCCGGGACAGGGGGCGGTACGCAGTATTTT
TRBV12-3/TRBV12-4	TRBD2	TRBJ2-7	few	CASSFRLAGSYEQYF	TGTGCCAGCAGCTTCAGGCTAGCGGGCTCCTACGAGCAGTACTTC
TRBV24-1	-	TRBJ2-1	-	CATSGRQRNEQFF	TGTGCCACCAGTGGGAGACAGCGAAATGAGCAGTTCTTC
TRBV7-2	-	TRBJ2-1	-	CASSLERLTFSYNEQFF	TGTGCCAGCAGCTTAGAGAGGCTTACCTTTTCCTACAATGAGCAGTTCTTC
TRBV7-2	-	TRBJ2-3	-	CASSFGGGADTQYF	TGTGCCAGCAGCTTTGGGGGCGGGGCAGATACGCAGTATTTT
TRBV5-6	-	TRBJ1-1	few	CASSLDTRVNTEAFF	TGTGCCAGCAGCTTGGATACCAGGGTGAACACTGAAGCTTTCTTT
TRBV7-6	TRBD2	TRBJ2-1	few	CASSPLIGGVYNEQFF	TGTGCCAGCAGCCCCCTGATCGGGGGGGTCTACAATGAGCAGTTCTTC
TRBV3-1	-	TRBJ2-2	few	CASSARLVTGELFF	TGTGCCAGCAGCGCCCGTCTTGTAACCGGGGAGCTGTTTTTT
TRBV12-3/TRBV12-4	-	TRBJ2-3	few	CASSLRATDTQYF	TGTGCCAGCAGTTTAAGGGCCACAGATACGCAGTATTTT
TRBV24-1	TRBD1	TRBJ2-5	few	CATSDFYPGQPKGETQYF	TGTGCCACCAGTGATTTTTATCCGGGACAGCCCAAGGGGGAGACCCAGTACTTC
TRBV6-5	-	TRBJ2-7	-	CASSKDGPAGFYEQYF	TGTGCCAGCAGTAAGGACGGACCCGCGGGATTCTACGAGCAGTACTTC
TRBV7-3	TRBD2	TRBJ2-3	-	CASSWGRAKGDTQYF	TGTGCCAGCTCTTGGGGGAGGGCCAAGGGAGATACGCAGTATTTT
TRBV27	TRBD2	TRBJ2-1	-	CASSSVAGGWSFF	TGTGCCAGCAGTTCCGTAGCGGGGGGGTGGTCGTTCTTC
TRBV4-1	-	TRBJ2-5	many	CASSQGEGTFQETQYF	TGCGCCAGCAGCCAAGGTGAGGGAACTTTCCAAGAGACCCAGTACTTC
TRBV11-2	-	TRBJ2-2	-	CASSLTGTVRAGELFF	TGTGCCAGCAGCCTGACGGGAACAGTGCGGGCCGGGGAGCTGTTTTTT
TRBV7-9	TRBD1	TRBJ1-3	few	CASSSRPGTGVLGNTIYF	TGTGCCAGCAGCTCACGACCCGGGACAGGGGTCCTCGGAAACACCATATATTTT
TRBV5-1	-	TRBJ1-5	-	CASSLAGPNQPQHF	TGCGCCAGCAGCTTAGCCGGGCCCAATCAGCCCCAGCATTTT
TRBV9	TRBD2	TRBJ2-3	few	CASSVEPGLAGVRTDTQYF	TGTGCCAGCAGCGTAGAGCCGGGACTAGCGGGGGTCCGCACAGATACGCAGTATTTT
TRBV12-3/TRBV12-4	-	TRBJ1-2	many	CASSLVANYGYTF	TGTGCCAGCAGTTTAGTGGCAAACTATGGCTACACCTTC
TRBV9	-	TRBJ2-5	-	CASSAVGGETQYF	TGTGCCAGCAGCGCCGTAGGGGGAGAGACCCAGTACTTC
TRBV7-6	-	TRBJ1-2	-	CASSSGPRGLYGYTF	TGTGCCAGCAGCTCCGGACCCAGGGGCCTATATGGCTACACCTTC
TRBV20-1	-	TRBJ2-6	-	CSAPPTGFSGANVLTF	TGCAGTGCTCCGCCTACAGGTTTCTCTGGGGCCAACGTCCTGACTTTC